This T cell receptor beta chain was observed in a study of PD-1 blockade in classical Hodgkin lymphoma. Study results and caveats: Complete responders' diversity at baseline resembled that of newly diagnosed patients. Repertoire differences lack defined causes, possibly disease activity or prior therapy. Patients excluded were those beginning nivolumab under 1 year after ASCT. TCR diversity rose significantly by C4D1 in CD4+ but not CD8+ cells.

The length of the CDR3 is 14 residues. Germline V lookup: CDR1 MNHEY, CDR2 SMNVEV (reference sequence). V was cut by 3 bases and J by 2 bases, with 8 bases left in between. Using immunoSEQ multiplex PCR, the repertoire was profiled, and TCRdb retains in-frame clones only, with some absent. The repertoire holds approximately 13,000 clones, 90% to 95% seen once, with approximately 22% in the top ten. Relapse after autologous stem cell transplantation occurred in every patient, and brentuximab vedotin exposure varied. Concerning this clone itself: Its antigen remains unknown.

The receptor's source is a human donor with classical Hodgkin lymphoma. The genes are TRBV27 and TRBJ1-5; D is unclear. The specimen comprised peripheral blood mononuclear cells (PBMCs), sampled at baseline. CDR3 loop: CASSFAGGNQPQHF. In DNA form, the CDR3 reads TGTGCCAGCAGTTTCGCCGGGGGCAATCAGCCCCAGCATTTT.